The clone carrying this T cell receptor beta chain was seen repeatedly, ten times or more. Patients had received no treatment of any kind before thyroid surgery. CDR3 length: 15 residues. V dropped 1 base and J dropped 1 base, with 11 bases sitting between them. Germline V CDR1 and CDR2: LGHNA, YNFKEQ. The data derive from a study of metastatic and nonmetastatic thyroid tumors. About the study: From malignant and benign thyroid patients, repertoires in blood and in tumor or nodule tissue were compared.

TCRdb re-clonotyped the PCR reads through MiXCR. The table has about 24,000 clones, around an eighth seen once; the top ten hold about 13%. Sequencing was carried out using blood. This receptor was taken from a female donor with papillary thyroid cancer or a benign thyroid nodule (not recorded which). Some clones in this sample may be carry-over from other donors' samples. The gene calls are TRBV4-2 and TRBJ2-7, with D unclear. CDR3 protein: CASSQGTDTSYEQYF. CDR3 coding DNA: TGTGCCAGCAGCCAAGGGACCGACACTTCCTACGAGCAGTACTTC.